This TCR beta chain was found in a study of early T cells in non-severe SARS-CoV-2 infection. Study-level information: It was bulk RNA from unsorted whole blood that was sequenced, and the chains were unpaired.

Worth noting for this clonotype: What it binds is not known.

General study points: Clonotype matching in VDJdb favored anti-spike CD8 responses and did not capture private and CD4 specificities.

The TCR library protocol was used to attach unique molecular identifiers. These identifiers were attached to individual cDNA molecules. TCRdb passed the 5' RACE reads through MiXCR, listing each CDR3 protein once. The sample contains tens of thousands of distinct CDR3 sequences, 13% of which appear only once. Looked up from germline, CDR1 is SGHVS and CDR2 is FQNEAQ. The CDR3 sequence is 15 residues long. Germline trimming cut 1 base from V and 0 bases from J; bases unmatched to any gene: 0. Sequences were obtained from whole blood. This clonotype was sampled from an adult who was a healthcare worker with PCR-confirmed SARS-CoV-2 infection or an uninfected control (not recorded which). The rearrangement joins TRBV7-8 to TRBJ2-1, with 7 bases that match TRBD1. The CDR3 nucleotides read TGTGCCAGCAGCTTAGAGGGGGCCTCCTACAATGAGCAGTTCTTC. This codes for CASSLEGASYNEQFF.